This TCR beta chain derives from a study of regulatory and conventional T cells in RAG deficiency. Blood CD4+ CD25-low CD127-high conventional T cells supplied the genomic DNA template. The data were produced by immunoSEQ multiplex PCR, yet TCRdb's version contains in-frame clones alone and is incomplete. The sample has about 46,000 clones; around 89% are singletons. Study-level results: RAG-deficient patients showed markedly lower Shannon entropy and higher Simpson indices than control T-cell subsets.

Concerning this clone: Its cognate antigen is unknown.

V dropped 4 bases and J dropped 0 bases, with 13 bases sitting between them. Germline V CDR1 and CDR2: ENHRY, SYGVKD. The CDR3 totals 17 residues. The same specimen was also included in a second study, on regulatory T cells. That report notes: The primer mix had 52 TRBV and 13 TRBJ primers.

The chain is built from TRBV10-3 and TRBJ2-6, with D hard to call. This sequence was found in a human donor in good health. The sequenced sample was CD4+ effector T cells sorted from blood. The CDR3 here is CAISAGQARSGANVLTF. CDR3 nucleotides: TGTGCCATCAGTGCTGGGCAGGCCCGCTCTGGGGCCAACGTCCTGACTTTC.